The 11 T cell receptor beta chains below were found in one sample sequenced in a study of vaccination and CD4 T cells after COVID-19. Noted treatment: roughly ten-day PBMC culture with coronavirus spike peptide pools or control peptides (ViraFEST assay). No antigen has been identified for these receptors. Cultured CD4+ T-cell DNA underwent Oncomine TCR Beta short-read sequencing. TCRdb itself ran the PCR reads through MiXCR, one entry per CDR3 protein. The sample records roughly 14,000 distinct CDR3 sequences, around 50% being singletons. Sample: CD4+ T cells from blood, cultured in vitro. The receptors were gathered from a human donor who had recovered from COVID-19.

This clonotype was found a few times. This chain connects TRBV6-4 to TRBJ1-1; tentatively, D is TRBD1 (6 bases). The germline V and J ends were trimmed by 3 bases and 2 bases, with 7 bases remaining between them. This CDR3 comprises 13 residues. Germline CDR1 reads MRHNA; CDR2 reads SNTAGT. The CDR3 DNA reads as TGTGCCAGCAGTGAGGGGGCAAACACTGAAGCTTTCTTT. Translation: CASSEGANTEAFF.

The chain couples TRBV7-9 to TRBJ2-3; tentative D call: TRBD1 (6 bases). Germline loops: CDR1 SEHNR, CDR2 FQNEAQ (reference sequence). The CDR3 totals 17 residues. Between the trimmed V and J ends, which lost 8 bases and 5 bases, there was a span of 26 bases. CDR3 coding DNA: TGTGCCAGCGGGACGACCGGGACCTTATTCAGGGGAGATACGCAGTATTTT. The encoded protein is CASGTTGTLFRGDTQYF.

This chain joins TRBV20-1 and TRBJ1-2; the D is unclear. The CDR3 is 10 amino acids. Germline loops: CDR1 DFQATT, CDR2 SNEGSKA (reference sequence). V lost 3 bases, J lost 3 bases, and 2 bases lay in between. The CDR3 loop is CSARDYGYTF. Written as DNA, the CDR3 is TGCAGTGCTAGGGACTATGGCTACACCTTC.

This clonotype came up a few times. This sequence joins TRBV7-3 and TRBJ2-1, with 9 positions matching TRBD2. V dropped 0 bases and J dropped 7; count of bases not matched to a gene: 1. The CDR3 length is 14 residues. Germline assignment: CDR1 SGHTA and CDR2 FQGTGA. The CDR3 loop is CASSLTTSGNEQFF. The DNA for the CDR3 is TGTGCCAGCAGCTTAACAACTAGCGGGAATGAGCAGTTCTTC.

This rearrangement joins TRBV4-1 to TRBJ1-2; 8 nucleotides agree with TRBD1. CDR3 length equals 16 residues. V lost 1 base to trimming and J lost 4 bases; unmatched junction nucleotides: 8. Germline values: CDR1 MGHRA, CDR2 YSYEKL. The CDR3 nucleotides read TGCGCCAGCAGCCAAGCAGCGGGACAGGCGATCTATGGCTACACCTTC. This encodes CASSQAAGQAIYGYTF.

This chain connects TRBV9 to TRBJ1-3, with a tentative D call TRBD1 (5 bases). Germline V gene data show CDR1 as SGDLS and CDR2 as YYNGEE. The CDR3 consists of 15 residues. V shed 0 bases and J shed 0 bases, with 7 bases lying between them. The CDR3 nucleotides read TGTGCCAGCAGCGTAGCTGACAGCTCTGGAAACACCATATATTTT. Encoded protein: CASSVADSSGNTIYF. Combining the CDR3 with reference TRBV9 and TRBJ1-3 gives the whole variable domain DSGVTQTPKHLITATGQRVTLRCSPRSGDLSVYWYQQSLDQGLQFLIQYYNGEERAKGNILERFSAQQFPDLHSELNLSSLELGDSALYFCASSVADSSGNTIYFGEGSWLTVV.

A few counts support this clonotype. The V call is TRBV20-1, the J call TRBJ2-1; D is unclear. V lost 0 bases and J 4 bases, leaving 1 base between the germline ends. Germline values: CDR1 DFQATT, CDR2 SNEGSKA (reference sequence). CDR3 length: 11 residues. The CDR3 bases are TGCAGTGCTAGAGATTACAATGAGCAGTTCTTC. Translation: CSARDYNEQFF.

The chain recombines TRBV19 with TRBJ2-5; D unresolved. This CDR3 is 13 amino acids long. Germline V gene lookup returns CDR1 LNHDA and CDR2 SQIVND (reference sequence). V lost 2 bases and J 4 bases, leaving 8 bases between the germline ends. The CDR3 DNA reads as TGTGCCAGTAGTATATACGACGGAGAGACCCAGTACTTC. Amino acids: CASSIYDGETQYF.

This CDR3 reads CSARTDSSYNSPLHF. As DNA, the CDR3 is TGCAGTGCTAGAACAGACAGCTCCTATAATTCACCCCTCCACTTT. V gene TRBV20-1 combines with J gene TRBJ1-6; a possible D gene is TRBD1 (5 bases). V was pared by 2 bases and J by 0 bases, with 8 bases between. Germline lookup yields CDR1 DFQATT and CDR2 SNEGSKA (reference sequence). The CDR3 sequence is 15 residues long.

The CDR3 loop is CASSLITDTQYF. CDR3 nucleotide sequence: TGTGCCAGCAGTTTAATTACAGATACGCAGTATTTT. The V and J genes are TRBV27 and TRBJ2-3, with unresolved D. This CDR3 spans 12 amino acids. The V end lost 2 bases, the J end lost 3 bases, and 3 bases lay between the germline ends. Germline CDR1 reads MNHEY; CDR2 reads SMNVEV (reference sequence).

This clonotype was observed a few times. J is TRBJ1-2 and V is TRBV20-1; tentatively, D is TRBD1 (6 bases). Looked up from germline, CDR1 is DFQATT and CDR2 is SNEGSKA (reference sequence). The CDR3 extends over 12 amino acids. The DNA for the CDR3 is TGCAGCGCCCAGGGGACGGCTTATGGCTACACCTTC. It yields the protein CSAQGTAYGYTF.